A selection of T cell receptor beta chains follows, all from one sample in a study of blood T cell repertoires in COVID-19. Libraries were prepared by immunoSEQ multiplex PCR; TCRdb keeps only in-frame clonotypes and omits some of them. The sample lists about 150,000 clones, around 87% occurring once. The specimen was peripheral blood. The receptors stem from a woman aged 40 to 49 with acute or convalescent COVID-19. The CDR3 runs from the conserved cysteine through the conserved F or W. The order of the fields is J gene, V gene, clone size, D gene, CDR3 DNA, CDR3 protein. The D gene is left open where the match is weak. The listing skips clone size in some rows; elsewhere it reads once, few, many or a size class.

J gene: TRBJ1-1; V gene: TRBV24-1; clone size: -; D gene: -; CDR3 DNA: TGTGCCACCAGTGATTTAGGGAGGACTGAAGCTTTCTTT; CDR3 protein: CATSDLGRTEAFF
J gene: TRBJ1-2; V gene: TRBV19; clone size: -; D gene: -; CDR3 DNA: TGTGCCAGTAGTACTACGGGACTGAATAACTATGGCTACACCTTC; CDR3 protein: CASSTTGLNNYGYTF
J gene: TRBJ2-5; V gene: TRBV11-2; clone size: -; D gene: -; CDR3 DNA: TGTGCCAGCAGCTTAGTTGGTTTTTCGGGTCTGTACCAAGAGACCCAGTACTTC; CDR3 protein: CASSLVGFSGLYQETQYF
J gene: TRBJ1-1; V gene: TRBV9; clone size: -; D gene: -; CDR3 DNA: TGTGCCAGCAGCGTAGATCGGGGAGGATGGACTGAAGCTTTCTTT; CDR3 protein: CASSVDRGGWTEAFF
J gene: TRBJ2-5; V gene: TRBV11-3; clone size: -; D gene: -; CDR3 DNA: TGTGCCAGCAGCTTTGGGAGAGGAGAGACCCAGTACTTC; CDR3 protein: CASSFGRGETQYF
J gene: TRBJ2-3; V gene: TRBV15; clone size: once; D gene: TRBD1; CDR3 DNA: TGTGCCACCAGCAACCGGACAGGGGGGACAGATACGCAGTATTTT; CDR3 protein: CATSNRTGGTDTQYF
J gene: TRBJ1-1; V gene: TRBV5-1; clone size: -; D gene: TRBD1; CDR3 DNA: TGCGCCAGCAGCTTGGAGGGCTTCCGGGACAGAGACACTGAAGCTTTCTTT; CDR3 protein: CASSLEGFRDRDTEAFF
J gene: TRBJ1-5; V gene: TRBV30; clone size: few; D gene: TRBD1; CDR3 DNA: TGTGCCTGGAGCAGGGACAGCCAGGGGCAGCCCCAGCATTTT; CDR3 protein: CAWSRDSQGQPQHF
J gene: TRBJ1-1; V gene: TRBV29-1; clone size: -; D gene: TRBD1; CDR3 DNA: TGCAGCGTTCTACAGGGGGCTCGAACTGAAGCTTTCTTT; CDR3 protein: CSVLQGARTEAFF
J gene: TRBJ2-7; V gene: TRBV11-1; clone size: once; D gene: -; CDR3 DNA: TGTGCCAGCAGCTTATTCGTAGGGGGTGTCAACGAGCAGTACTTC; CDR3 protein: CASSLFVGGVNEQYF
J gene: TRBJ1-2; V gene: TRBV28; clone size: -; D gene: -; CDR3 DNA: TGTGCCAGCAGTTTAGGGCCAGCAATGAAGGGCTACACCTTC; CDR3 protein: CASSLGPAMKGYTF
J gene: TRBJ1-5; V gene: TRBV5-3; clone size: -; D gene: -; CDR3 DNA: TGTGCCAGATTACAGGGTCCACATAGCAATCAGCCCCAGCATTTT; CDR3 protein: CARLQGPHSNQPQHF
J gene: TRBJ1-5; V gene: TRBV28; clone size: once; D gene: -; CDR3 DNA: TGTGCCAGCAGCCCATCCCCCCAGGGTAATCAGCCCCAGCATTTT; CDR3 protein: CASSPSPQGNQPQHF
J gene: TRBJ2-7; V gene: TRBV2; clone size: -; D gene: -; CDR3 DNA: TGTGCCAGCAGTAAAAAAGAAACTAGTGTCGGTGACGAGCAGTACTTC; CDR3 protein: CASSKKETSVGDEQYF
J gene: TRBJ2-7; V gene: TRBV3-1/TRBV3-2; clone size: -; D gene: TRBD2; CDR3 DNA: TGTGCCAGCAGCCAAGCTGGGGCTAGCAGAGCGGGAGGGCCCTACGAGCAGTACTTC; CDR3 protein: CASSQAGASRAGGPYEQYF
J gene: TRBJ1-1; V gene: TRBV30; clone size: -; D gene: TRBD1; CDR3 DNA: TGTGCCTGGAGCGCAACACAGGGGTTCAGCGCAGCTTTCTTT; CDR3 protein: CAWSATQGFSAAFF
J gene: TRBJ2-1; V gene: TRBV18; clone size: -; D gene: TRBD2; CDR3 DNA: TGTGCCAGCTCACCACCACTAGCGGGAGGAATCAAGTTCTTC; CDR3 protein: CASSPPLAGGIKFF
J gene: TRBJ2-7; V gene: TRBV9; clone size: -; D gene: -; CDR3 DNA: TGTGCCAGCAGCTCCGAGCAGCTAGCCGGCGAGCAGTACTTC; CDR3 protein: CASSSEQLAGEQYF
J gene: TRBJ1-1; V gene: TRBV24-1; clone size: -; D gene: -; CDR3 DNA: TGTGCCACCAGTGACGGGGGGGCAGTTGCTGAAGCTTTCTTT; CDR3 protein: CATSDGGAVAEAFF
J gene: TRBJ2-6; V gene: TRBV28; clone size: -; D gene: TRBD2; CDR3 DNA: TGTGCCAGCCAGAGCGGGGGAGCTTTCTCTGGGGCCAACGTCCTGACTTTC; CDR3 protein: CASQSGGAFSGANVLTF
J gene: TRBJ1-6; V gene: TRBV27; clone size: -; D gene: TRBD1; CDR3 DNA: TGTGCCAGCAGCTCCTGGACAGGCGGGAGGAATTCACCCCTCCACTTT; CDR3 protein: CASSSWTGGRNSPLHF
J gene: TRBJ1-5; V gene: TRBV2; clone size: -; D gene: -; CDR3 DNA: TGTGCCAGCAGTATTTACAGGGAGAGTCAGCCCCAGCATTTT; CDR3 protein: CASSIYRESQPQHF
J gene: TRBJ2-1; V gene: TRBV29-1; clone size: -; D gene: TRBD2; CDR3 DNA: TGCAGCGCCCAAACCCGGGGGGGCCCATGGAATGAGCAGTTCTTC; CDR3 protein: CSAQTRGGPWNEQFF
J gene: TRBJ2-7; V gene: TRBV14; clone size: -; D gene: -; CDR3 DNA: TGTGCCAGCAGCCAAGGGCAGGTGAGCTCCTACGAGCAGTACTTC; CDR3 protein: CASSQGQVSSYEQYF
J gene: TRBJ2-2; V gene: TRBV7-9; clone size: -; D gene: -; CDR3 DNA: TGTGCCAGCAGCCCCCGGGGCGGGGTAGTTAAGGCCACCGGGGAGCTGTTTTTT; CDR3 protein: CASSPRGGVVKATGELFF
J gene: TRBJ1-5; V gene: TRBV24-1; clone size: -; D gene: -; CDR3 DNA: TGTGCCACTGCGTCCGGGCAGGGAAGCAATCAGCCCCAGCATTTT; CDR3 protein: CATASGQGSNQPQHF
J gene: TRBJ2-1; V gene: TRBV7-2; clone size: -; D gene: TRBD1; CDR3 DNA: TGTGCCAGCAGCCAAGGACAGGGATCCGATGAGCAGTTCTTC; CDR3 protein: CASSQGQGSDEQFF
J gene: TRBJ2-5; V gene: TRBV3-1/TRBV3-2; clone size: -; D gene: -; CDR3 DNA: TGTGCCAGCAGCCAAGAAATTTCAGGGGAGACCCAGTACTTC; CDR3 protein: CASSQEISGETQYF
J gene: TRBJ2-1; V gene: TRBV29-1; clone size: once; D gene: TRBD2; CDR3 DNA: TGCAGCGTTGAGGGAGCGGGGGGTTACAATGAGCAGTTCTTC; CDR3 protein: CSVEGAGGYNEQFF
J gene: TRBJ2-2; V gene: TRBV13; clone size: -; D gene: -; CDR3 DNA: TGTGCCAGCAGCTTAGGGAGCCCCACTACAGGGATTAACGCCGGGGAGCTGTTTTTT; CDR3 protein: CASSLGSPTTGINAGELFF
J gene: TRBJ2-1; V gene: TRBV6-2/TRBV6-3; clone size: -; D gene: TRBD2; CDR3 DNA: TGTGCCAGCAGTTACTCAAACATTTGGACTAGCGGGGGAGGTGAGCAGTTCTTC; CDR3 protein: CASSYSNIWTSGGGEQFF
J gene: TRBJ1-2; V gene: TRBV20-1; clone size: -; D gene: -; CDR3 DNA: TGCAGTACAGTAAGAGGGAGGGAGGACACCTTC; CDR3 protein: CSTVRGREDTF
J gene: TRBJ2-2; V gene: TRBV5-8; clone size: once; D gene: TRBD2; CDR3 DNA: TGTGCCAGCATCTCCGGCGGGAGAGGGTACTACACCGGGGAGCTGTTTTTT; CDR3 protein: CASISGGRGYYTGELFF
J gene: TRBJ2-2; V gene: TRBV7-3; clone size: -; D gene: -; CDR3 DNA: TGTGCCAGCAGCTTAACGGCAGGGCTGGACGCCGGGGAGCTGTTTTTT; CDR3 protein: CASSLTAGLDAGELFF
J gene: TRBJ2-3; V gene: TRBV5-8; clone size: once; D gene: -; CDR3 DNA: TGTGCCTCGAGCAGGGCCACCTTCCACACATACACAGATACGCAGTATTTT; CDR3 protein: CASSRATFHTYTDTQYF
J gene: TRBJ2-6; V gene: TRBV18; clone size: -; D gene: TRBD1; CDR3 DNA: TGTGCCAGCTCAATAGCCTCTACAGGGGGCTCTGGGGCCAACGTCCTGACTTTC; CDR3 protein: CASSIASTGGSGANVLTF
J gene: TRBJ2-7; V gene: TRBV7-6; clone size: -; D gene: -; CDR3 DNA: TGTGCCAGCAGCTTAGACCGTTACGTTGGAGGGACTGAAGAAAGCGAGCAGTACTTC; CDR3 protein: CASSLDRYVGGTEESEQYF